Presented here are 8 T cell receptor beta chains from one specimen sequenced in a study of control samples from healthy donors and cancer patients. Sequencing used immunoSEQ multiplex PCR; TCRdb keeps in-frame clones, though not all of them. The sample yields 100,000 to 150,000 clones, around 90% seen once. Sequencing was done on a sample of blood. Source of these receptors: a man in his late teens or twenties in good health.

The chain uses TRBV24-1 and TRBJ2-5, with D hard to call. Germline loops: CDR1 KGHDR, CDR2 SFDVKD. V was trimmed by 9 bases and J by 5 bases, leaving 15 bases between them. There are 13 residues in the CDR3. Here the CDR3 DNA reads TGTGCCACCCGATCCGACAACGTCGAGACCCAGTACTTC. It translates to CATRSDNVETQYF.

The sample holds one count of this clone. The CDR3 region is CASSRTSGVTDTQYF. As DNA, the CDR3 is TGTGCCAGCAGCCGAACCTCGGGGGTCACAGATACGCAGTATTTT. This chain connects TRBV6-5 to TRBJ2-3, with a weak D call TRBD2 (6 bases). With 6 bases removed from V and 2 bases from J, the gap between germline ends came to 15 bases. Germline V gene sequence: CDR1 MNHEY, CDR2 SVGAGI. CDR3 length: 15 residues.

This clone is a singleton in its sample. The chain couples TRBV5-1 to TRBJ2-1; D gene unclear. V lost 0 bases to trimming and J lost 6 bases, with 7 bases between them. CDR1 and CDR2 (germline): SGHRS, YFSETQ. The CDR3 sequence is 13 residues long. CDR3 DNA: TGCGCCAGCAGCTTGGGAGGCCCCAATGAGCAGTTCTTC. Protein product: CASSLGGPNEQFF.

This clone occurred once. The genes are TRBV3-1 (or the pseudogene TRBV3-2) and TRBJ2-5; D is uncertain. The V gene's germline CDR1 is LGHDT and CDR2 YNNKEL (reference sequence). This CDR3 is 13 amino acids long. The ends were cut back, 0 bases at V and 7 bases at J, with 9 bases in the middle. As DNA, the CDR3 is TGTGCCAGCAGCCAAGATCCCGTCGGGACCCAGTACTTC. Translation: CASSQDPVGTQYF.

The V call is TRBV30, the J call TRBJ1-1; D is possibly TRBD1 (5 bases). CDR3 length equals 13 residues. The germline V and J ends were trimmed by 2 bases and 6 bases, with 13 bases remaining between them. CDR1 is GTSNPN, CDR2 SVGIG, per germline (reference sequence). The CDR3 here is CAWSTGRGPEAFF. CDR3 nucleotides: TGTGCCTGGAGTACAGGAAGGGGTCCTGAAGCTTTCTTT.

The chain has TRBV28 and TRBJ2-1; D ambiguous. Germline V gene lookup returns CDR1 MDHEN and CDR2 SYDVKM. This CDR3 has 12 residues. Trimming removed 7 bases at V and 2 bases at J, with 6 bases between. In DNA, the CDR3 is TGTGCCAGCACAGCAGCCTACAATGAGCAGTTCTTC. Protein sequence: CASTAAYNEQFF.

The rearrangement joins TRBV12-5 to TRBJ2-3; D ambiguous. Germline CDR1 reads LGHNT; CDR2 reads FRNRAP. The CDR3 runs 16 residues. Trimming stripped 5 bases from V and 5 bases from J, with 20 bases between. CDR3 in amino acids: CASGPGVGGTQDTQYF. The CDR3 region has the DNA TGTGCTAGTGGTCCCGGAGTAGGCGGCACCCAAGATACGCAGTATTTT.

This clone was found a few times. This chain connects TRBV4-1 to TRBJ1-5; D is uncertain. Per the germline V gene, CDR1 is MGHRA and CDR2 is YSYEKL. V lost 1 base, J lost 1 base, and 8 bases lay in between. This CDR3 contains 15 residues. The CDR3 protein is CASSQASSSNQPQHF. CDR3 DNA: TGCGCCAGCAGCCAAGCCTCGAGCAGCAATCAGCCCCAGCATTTT.